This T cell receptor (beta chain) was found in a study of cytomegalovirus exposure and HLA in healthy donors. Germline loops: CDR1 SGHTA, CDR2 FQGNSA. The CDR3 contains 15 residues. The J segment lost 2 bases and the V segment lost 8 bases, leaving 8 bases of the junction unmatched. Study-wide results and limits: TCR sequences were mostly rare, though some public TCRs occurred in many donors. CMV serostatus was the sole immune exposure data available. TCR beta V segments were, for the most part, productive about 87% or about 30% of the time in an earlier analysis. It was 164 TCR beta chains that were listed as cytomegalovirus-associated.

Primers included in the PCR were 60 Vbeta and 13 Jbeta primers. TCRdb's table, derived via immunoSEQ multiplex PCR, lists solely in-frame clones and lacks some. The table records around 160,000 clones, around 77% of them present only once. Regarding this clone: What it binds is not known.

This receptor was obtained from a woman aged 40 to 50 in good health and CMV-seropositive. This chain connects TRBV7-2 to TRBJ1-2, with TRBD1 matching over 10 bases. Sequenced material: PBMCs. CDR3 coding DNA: TGTGCCAGCGCTGGGGGGACAGGGGTGAACTATGGCTACACCTTC. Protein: CASAGGTGVNYGYTF.